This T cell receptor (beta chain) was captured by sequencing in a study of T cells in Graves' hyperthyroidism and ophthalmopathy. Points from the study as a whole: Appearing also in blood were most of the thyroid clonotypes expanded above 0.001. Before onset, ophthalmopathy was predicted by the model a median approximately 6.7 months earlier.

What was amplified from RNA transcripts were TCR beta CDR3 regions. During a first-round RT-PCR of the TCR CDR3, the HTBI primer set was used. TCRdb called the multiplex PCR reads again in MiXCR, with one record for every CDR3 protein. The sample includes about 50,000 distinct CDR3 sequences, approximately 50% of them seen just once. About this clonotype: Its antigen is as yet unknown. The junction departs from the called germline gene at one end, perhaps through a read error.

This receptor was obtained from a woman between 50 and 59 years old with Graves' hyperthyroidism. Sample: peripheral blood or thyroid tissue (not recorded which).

CDR3 sequence (DNA): TGTGTCAGCAGTGTTGGGGGGACCCCTGGAAACACCATATATTTT. This codes for CVSSVGGTPGNTIYF. The chain employs TRBV25-1 and TRBJ1-3, with a possible D match to TRBD1 (5 bases). This CDR3 comprises 15 residues. Germline V gene data show CDR1 as MGHDK and CDR2 as SYGVNS. The full variable domain, its missing parts supplied by reference TRBV25-1 and TRBJ1-3, is EADIYQTPRYLVIGTGKKITLECSQTMGHDKMYWYQQDPGMELHLIHYSYGVNSTEKGDLSSESTVSRIRTEHFPLTLESARPSHTSQYLCVSSVGGTPGNTIYFGEGSWLTVV.